This TCR beta chain was documented in a study of T cell responses to AZD1222 COVID-19 vaccine. The wider study: Samples with a second dose at about 4 or about 12 weeks were pooled together.

Whole-study results and caveats: Clonal diversity was possibly underestimated; the donors were predominantly white British and more often female.

The assay was immunoSEQ multiplex PCR, and TCRdb's table has in-frame clones only and misses some. The sample carries 150,000 or so clones, under 95% recorded once. On this clone itself: Antigen: not known.

CDR3 length: 15 residues. CDR1 and CDR2 (germline): MGHRA, YSYEKL. Trimming removed 1 base at V and 3 bases at J, with 12 bases between. The chain employs TRBV4-1 and TRBJ1-2; no reliable D call. The source material was peripheral blood, sampled on day 0 of AZD1222 vaccination. This TCR came from an adult in good health. In DNA form, the CDR3 reads TGCGCCAGCAGCCAAGTCTCGCTCGGTGACTATGGCTACACCTTC. Its protein product is CASSQVSLGDYGYTF.